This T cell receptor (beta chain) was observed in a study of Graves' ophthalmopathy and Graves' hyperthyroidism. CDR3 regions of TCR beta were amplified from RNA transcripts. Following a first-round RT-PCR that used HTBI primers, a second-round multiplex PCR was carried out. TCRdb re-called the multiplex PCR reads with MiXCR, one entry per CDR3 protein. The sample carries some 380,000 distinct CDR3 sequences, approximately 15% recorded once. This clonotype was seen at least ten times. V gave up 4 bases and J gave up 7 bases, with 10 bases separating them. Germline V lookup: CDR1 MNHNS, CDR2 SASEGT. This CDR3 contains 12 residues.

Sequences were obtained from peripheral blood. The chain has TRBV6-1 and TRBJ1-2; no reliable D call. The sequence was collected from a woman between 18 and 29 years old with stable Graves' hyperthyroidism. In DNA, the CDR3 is TGTGCCAGCAGTGGGAGGGAGGGTGGCTACACCTTC. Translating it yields CASSGREGGYTF.